The present T cell receptor beta chain was sequenced within a study of T cells in localized non-small cell lung cancer (dated by TCRdb to the early 2020s). For context, the study as a whole: T cell repertoires of 236 early-stage NSCLC patients were analyzed, with tumors being compared against uninvolved tumor-adjacent lungs. Of the NSCLC patients, about 130 were male and about a hundred were female, and the mean age was approximately 69 years. All 230 or so NSCLC patients in the cohort were treatment-naive and had localized lung tumors that were resected.

TCR beta CDR3 regions were sequenced from DNA using the immunoSEQ Assay. Per the source publication's procedure: T cell density was computed as TCR beta template counts normalized to usable DNA estimated by amplifying housekeeping genes. Richness was estimated using the preseqR package, with extrapolation to 400,000 templates for PBMC samples and to 120,000 templates for tissue samples. Clonality was taken to be one minus Pielou's evenness. Tissue-enriched TCRs were identified through differential abundance testing performed on productive amino-acid clonotypes, with a minimum total count of 5 and an alpha of 0.1. The Jaccard Index and the Morisita Overlap Index were used to quantify repertoire overlap between compartments. GLIPH clustered TCR beta CDR3s with public tetramer-defined viral CDR3s; viral motifs required at least three viral sequences plus V-gene enrichment. The clones in this table, taken by TCRdb from immuneACCESS, are in-frame only. Not every clone is retained; where verified, under half of the shortfall comes from an unresolved V gene, and the cause of the rest is unknown. V, J and clone size are taken as reported in that table, and D and trimming were inferred from the DNA itself. This sample is represented by about 1,300 clones; about 25% of them were singletons. Approximately 7.6% of the sample lies in the top ten.

This clone was seen a handful of times. Its cognate antigen has yet to be identified. It has no much larger one-base neighbor in the sample; base qualities were not kept. At diagnosis, tumor, uninvolved tumor-adjacent lung and peripheral blood were collected and then preserved as a mix of FFPE and fresh-frozen material. The full study reports these points: Because of the exploratory design, TCR variables were selected using unadjusted p-values without false-discovery rate correction. Longer overall survival was associated with higher T cell density in blood, whereas shorter survival was associated with higher clonality in adjacent lung. Because multi-region tumor sequencing was not performed, intratumor heterogeneity could not be ruled out. A median of approximately 62 of the top 100 tumor clones turned up in the paired uninvolved adjacent lung, and 25 to 35 of those clones also ranked among the top 100 of that same adjacent lung. The highest T cell clonality was observed in uninvolved tumor-adjacent lung, where clonality exceeded that of tumor, suggesting that antigenic responses were more focused in uninvolved tumor-adjacent lung.

This TCR came from a male donor aged 60 or over with stage I lung adenocarcinoma. The sample in question was lung tumor tissue, obtained before any cancer treatment.

The DNA is as follows: TGTGCCAGCAGCCAAAACCCAGCTGGAAACACCATATATTTT. This sequence encodes CASSQNPAGNTIYF. The chain uses TRBV14 and TRBJ1-3; the D gene assignment is ambiguous. The junction shows trimming of 2 bases on V and 2 bases on J, plus 7 bases between the germline ends. The cysteine opens and the phenylalanine closes a CDR3 of 14 amino acids. The read is trimmed to its CDR3 DNA, 42 bases read in frame from base 1. CDR1 is given as SGHDN and CDR2 as FVKESK, both from the germline V gene.